Sequencing of this T cell receptor beta chain was carried out in a study of T cell responses to AZD1222 COVID-19 vaccine. Sequenced by immunoSEQ multiplex PCR; TCRdb stores in-frame clones only, minus some. The sample lists just over 150,000 clones; approximately 91% were seen once. Germline CDR1 is SGHAT and CDR2 is FQNNGV. This CDR3 is built from 14 residues. The junction had 7 bases not matched to a gene; V was cut back by 5 bases and J by 5 bases. The chain joins TRBV11-2 to TRBJ2-5, with 8 bases that match TRBD1. Specimen: peripheral blood, collected after recovery from COVID-19. This sequence originates from an adult who had recovered from COVID-19. The CDR3 DNA follows: TGTGCCAGCAGCGAGGGACAGGCCTGGGAGACCCAGTACTTC. Translated, it gives CASSEGQAWETQYF.